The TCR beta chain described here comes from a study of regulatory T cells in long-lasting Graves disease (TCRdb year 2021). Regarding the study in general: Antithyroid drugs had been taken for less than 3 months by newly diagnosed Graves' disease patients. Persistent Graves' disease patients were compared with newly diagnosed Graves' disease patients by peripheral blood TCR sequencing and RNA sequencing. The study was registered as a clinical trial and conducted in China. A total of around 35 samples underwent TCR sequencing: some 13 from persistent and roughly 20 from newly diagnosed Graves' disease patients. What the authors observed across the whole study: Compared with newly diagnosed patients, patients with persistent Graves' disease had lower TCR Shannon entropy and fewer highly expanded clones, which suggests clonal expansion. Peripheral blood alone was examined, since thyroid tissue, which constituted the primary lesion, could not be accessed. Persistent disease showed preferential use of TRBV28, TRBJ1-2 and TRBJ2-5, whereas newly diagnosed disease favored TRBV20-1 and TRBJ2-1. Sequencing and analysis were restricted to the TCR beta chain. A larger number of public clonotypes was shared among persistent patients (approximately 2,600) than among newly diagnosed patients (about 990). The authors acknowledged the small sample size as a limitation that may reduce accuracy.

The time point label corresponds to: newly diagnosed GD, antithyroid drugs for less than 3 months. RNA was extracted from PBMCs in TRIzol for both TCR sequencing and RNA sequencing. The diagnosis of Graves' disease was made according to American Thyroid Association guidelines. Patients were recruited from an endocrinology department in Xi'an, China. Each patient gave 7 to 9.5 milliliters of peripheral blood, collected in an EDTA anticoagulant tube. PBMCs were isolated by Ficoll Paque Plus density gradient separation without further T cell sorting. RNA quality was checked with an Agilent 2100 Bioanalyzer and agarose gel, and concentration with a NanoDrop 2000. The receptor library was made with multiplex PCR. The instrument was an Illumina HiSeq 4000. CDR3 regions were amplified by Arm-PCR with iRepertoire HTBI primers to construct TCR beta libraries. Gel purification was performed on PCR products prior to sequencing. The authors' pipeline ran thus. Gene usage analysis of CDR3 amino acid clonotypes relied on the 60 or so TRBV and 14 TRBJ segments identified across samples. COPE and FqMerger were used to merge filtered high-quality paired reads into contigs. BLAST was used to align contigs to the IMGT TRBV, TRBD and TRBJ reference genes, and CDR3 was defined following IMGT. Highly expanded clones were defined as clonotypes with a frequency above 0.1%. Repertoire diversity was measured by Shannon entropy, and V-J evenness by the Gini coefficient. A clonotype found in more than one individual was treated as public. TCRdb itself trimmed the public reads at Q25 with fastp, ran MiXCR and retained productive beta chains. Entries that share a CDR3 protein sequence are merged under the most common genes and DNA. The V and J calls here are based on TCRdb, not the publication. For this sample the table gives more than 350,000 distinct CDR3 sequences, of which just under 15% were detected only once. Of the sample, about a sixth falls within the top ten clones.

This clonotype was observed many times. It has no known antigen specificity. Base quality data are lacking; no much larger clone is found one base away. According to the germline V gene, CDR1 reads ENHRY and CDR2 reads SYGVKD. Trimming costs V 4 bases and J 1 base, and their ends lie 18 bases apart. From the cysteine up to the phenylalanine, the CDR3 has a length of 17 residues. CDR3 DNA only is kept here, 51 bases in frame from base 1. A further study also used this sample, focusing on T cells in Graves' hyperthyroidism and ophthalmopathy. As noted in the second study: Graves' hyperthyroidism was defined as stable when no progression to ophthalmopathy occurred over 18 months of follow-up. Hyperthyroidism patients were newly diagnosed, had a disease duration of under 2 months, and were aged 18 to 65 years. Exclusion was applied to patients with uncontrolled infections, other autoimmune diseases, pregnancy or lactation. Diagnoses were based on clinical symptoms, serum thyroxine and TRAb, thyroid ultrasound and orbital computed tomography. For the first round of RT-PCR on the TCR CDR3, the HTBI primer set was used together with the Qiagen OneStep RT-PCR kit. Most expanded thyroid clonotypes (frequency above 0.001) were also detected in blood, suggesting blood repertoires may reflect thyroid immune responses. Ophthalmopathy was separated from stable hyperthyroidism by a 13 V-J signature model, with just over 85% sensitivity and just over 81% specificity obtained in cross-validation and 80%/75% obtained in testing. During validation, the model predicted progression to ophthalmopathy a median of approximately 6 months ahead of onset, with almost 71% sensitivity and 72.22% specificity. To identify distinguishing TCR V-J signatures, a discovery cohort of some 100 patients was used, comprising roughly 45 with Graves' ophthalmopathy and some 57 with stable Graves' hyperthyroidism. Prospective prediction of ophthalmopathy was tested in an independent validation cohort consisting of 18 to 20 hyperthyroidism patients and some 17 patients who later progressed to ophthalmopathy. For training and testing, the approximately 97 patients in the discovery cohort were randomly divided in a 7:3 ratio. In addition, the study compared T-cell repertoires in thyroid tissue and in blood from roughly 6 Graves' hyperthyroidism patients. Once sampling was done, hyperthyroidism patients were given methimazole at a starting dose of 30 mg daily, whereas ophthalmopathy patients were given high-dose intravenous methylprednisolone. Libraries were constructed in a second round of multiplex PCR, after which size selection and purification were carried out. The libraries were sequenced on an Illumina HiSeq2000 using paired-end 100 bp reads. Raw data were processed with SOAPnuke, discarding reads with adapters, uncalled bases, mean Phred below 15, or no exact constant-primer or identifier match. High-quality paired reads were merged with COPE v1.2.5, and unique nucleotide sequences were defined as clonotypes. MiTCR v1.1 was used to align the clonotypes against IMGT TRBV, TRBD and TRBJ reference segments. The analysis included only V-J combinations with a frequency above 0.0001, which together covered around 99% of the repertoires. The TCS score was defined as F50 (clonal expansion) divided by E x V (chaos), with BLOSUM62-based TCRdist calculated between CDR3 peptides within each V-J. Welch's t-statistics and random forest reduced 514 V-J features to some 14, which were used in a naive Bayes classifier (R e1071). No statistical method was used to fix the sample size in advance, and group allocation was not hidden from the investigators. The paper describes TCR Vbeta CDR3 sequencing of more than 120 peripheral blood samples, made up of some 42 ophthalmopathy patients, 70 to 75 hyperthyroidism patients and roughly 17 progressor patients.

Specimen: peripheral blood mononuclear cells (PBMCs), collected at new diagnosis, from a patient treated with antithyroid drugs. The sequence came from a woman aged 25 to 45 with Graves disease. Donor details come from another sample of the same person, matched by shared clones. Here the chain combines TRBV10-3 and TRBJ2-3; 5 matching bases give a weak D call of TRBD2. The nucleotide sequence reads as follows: TGTGCCATCAGTGCGGGGAGAGTGGATGCTGGCACAGATACGCAGTATTTT. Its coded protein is CAISAGRVDAGTDTQYF.